This TCR beta chain was sequenced for a study of blood T cell repertoires in COVID-19. Study information: Specimens from acute and convalescent COVID-19 originated in the United States, Italy and Spain.

J was trimmed by 6 bases and V by 3 bases; bases with no gene match: 13. In germline, CDR1 is SGHKS, CDR2 YYEKEE (reference sequence). This CDR3 contains 16 residues. Per the original data handling: Quantification of nucleated cells was approximated via reference gene primer amplification. Libraries were prepared by immunoSEQ multiplex PCR; TCRdb keeps only in-frame clonotypes and omits some of them. V, J and clone size are those of that table, while D and trimming were read from the DNA. The profile covers more than 250,000 clones, with around four fifths appearing a single time and about 5% taken by the ten largest.

Input material: peripheral blood. This sequence was found in a man in his sixties who had recovered from COVID-19. The V call is TRBV5-5, the J call TRBJ2-7, with 9 bases identical to TRBD1. The CDR3 region is CASSWASGQGKSEQYF. The CDR3, as DNA: TGTGCCAGCAGCTGGGCCTCGGGACAGGGAAAGAGCGAGCAGTACTTC.